This T cell receptor beta chain was retrieved from a study of a mutant IDH1 vaccine in newly diagnosed glioma (dated by TCRdb to the early 2020s). Turning to the overall study: Across visits V03 through V10, patients got a total of eight vaccinations, given in weeks 1, 3, 5, 7, 11, 15, 19 and 23. Vaccination was initiated 4-6 weeks after radiotherapy alone, or concurrently with temozolomide cycles in the chemotherapy-containing groups. Of the 25 to 40 patients who were treated, about 60% were male and about 40% were female, and the mean age was roughly 40 years. Before enrollment, most patients had been given radiochemotherapy with temozolomide as standard therapy, while the rest had received either radiotherapy alone or temozolomide alone. Peripheral blood samples were drawn at six visits, namely V03 (baseline), V05, V07, V10, V12 and V13. Longitudinal TCRB deep sequencing was done for about two dozen treated patients, wherever samples were available for exploratory analyses. Points the paper makes about the study in general: PBMC samples for TCRB deep sequencing were selected based on availability. Across multiple MHC alleles, vaccine-induced immune responses were seen in around 94% of patients. The authors noted that analyses of patient blood samples could not be reproduced because of sample limitations. No apparent relationship was observed between pseudoprogression and alterations in the top peripheral T cell clonotypes detected by TCRB sequencing.

The library came from the immunoSEQ multiplex PCR assay. Rearranged TCR beta chain sequences were amplified with the hsTCRB Kit following the manufacturer's protocol. An Illumina MiSeq was used to sequence the TCRB libraries. On the authors' methods: The kit vendor's proprietary platform handled demultiplexing, trimming and gene mapping. The clones in this table, taken by TCRdb from immuneACCESS, are in-frame only. Not every clone is retained; where verified, under half of the shortfall comes from an unresolved V gene, and the cause of the rest is unknown. That table gives V, J and clone size, and the DNA gave D and trimming. Within this sample are 20,000 to 25,000 clones, with more than 75% of them counted one time only. About 13% of the sample comes from the top ten. In the case of this clone: Its target antigen remains unknown. The input lacks base qualities; no much larger clone sits a single base away.

This sample's time point label indicates: week 23, last vaccination. Each vaccine dose, consisting of 300 ug of a 20-mer mutant IDH1 peptide in Montanide, was administered subcutaneously with topical imiquimod. The donors had newly diagnosed IDH1-mutant astrocytomas of WHO grade 3 or 4 that showed loss of nuclear ATRX. The samples were drawn from NOA16, a multicentre, single-arm, open-label phase I trial in Germany that tested a mutant IDH1 peptide vaccine in humans for the first time. The DNeasy Blood and Tissue Kit was used to extract genomic DNA from EDTA blood for TCRB sequencing. The CDR3 spans 16 residues, from the cysteine through the phenylalanine. Solely the CDR3 DNA is kept, with 48 bases framed from the first base. Reading the germline V gene gives CDR1 SGDLS and CDR2 YYNGEE. Unmatched junction bases come to 6, with V trimmed by 0 bases and J by 4 bases.

The chain is assembled from TRBV9 and TRBJ2-2; TRBD2 aligns with 7 central bases. The specimen comprised PBMCs, sampled from a glioma patient whose treatment included an IDH1 peptide vaccine. This TCR was sampled from a man aged 25 to 40 with glioma. The CDR3 is CASSVGLAVGTGELFF. The sequenced DNA: TGTGCCAGCAGCGTAGGCCTAGCGGTTGGCACCGGGGAGCTGTTTTTT.